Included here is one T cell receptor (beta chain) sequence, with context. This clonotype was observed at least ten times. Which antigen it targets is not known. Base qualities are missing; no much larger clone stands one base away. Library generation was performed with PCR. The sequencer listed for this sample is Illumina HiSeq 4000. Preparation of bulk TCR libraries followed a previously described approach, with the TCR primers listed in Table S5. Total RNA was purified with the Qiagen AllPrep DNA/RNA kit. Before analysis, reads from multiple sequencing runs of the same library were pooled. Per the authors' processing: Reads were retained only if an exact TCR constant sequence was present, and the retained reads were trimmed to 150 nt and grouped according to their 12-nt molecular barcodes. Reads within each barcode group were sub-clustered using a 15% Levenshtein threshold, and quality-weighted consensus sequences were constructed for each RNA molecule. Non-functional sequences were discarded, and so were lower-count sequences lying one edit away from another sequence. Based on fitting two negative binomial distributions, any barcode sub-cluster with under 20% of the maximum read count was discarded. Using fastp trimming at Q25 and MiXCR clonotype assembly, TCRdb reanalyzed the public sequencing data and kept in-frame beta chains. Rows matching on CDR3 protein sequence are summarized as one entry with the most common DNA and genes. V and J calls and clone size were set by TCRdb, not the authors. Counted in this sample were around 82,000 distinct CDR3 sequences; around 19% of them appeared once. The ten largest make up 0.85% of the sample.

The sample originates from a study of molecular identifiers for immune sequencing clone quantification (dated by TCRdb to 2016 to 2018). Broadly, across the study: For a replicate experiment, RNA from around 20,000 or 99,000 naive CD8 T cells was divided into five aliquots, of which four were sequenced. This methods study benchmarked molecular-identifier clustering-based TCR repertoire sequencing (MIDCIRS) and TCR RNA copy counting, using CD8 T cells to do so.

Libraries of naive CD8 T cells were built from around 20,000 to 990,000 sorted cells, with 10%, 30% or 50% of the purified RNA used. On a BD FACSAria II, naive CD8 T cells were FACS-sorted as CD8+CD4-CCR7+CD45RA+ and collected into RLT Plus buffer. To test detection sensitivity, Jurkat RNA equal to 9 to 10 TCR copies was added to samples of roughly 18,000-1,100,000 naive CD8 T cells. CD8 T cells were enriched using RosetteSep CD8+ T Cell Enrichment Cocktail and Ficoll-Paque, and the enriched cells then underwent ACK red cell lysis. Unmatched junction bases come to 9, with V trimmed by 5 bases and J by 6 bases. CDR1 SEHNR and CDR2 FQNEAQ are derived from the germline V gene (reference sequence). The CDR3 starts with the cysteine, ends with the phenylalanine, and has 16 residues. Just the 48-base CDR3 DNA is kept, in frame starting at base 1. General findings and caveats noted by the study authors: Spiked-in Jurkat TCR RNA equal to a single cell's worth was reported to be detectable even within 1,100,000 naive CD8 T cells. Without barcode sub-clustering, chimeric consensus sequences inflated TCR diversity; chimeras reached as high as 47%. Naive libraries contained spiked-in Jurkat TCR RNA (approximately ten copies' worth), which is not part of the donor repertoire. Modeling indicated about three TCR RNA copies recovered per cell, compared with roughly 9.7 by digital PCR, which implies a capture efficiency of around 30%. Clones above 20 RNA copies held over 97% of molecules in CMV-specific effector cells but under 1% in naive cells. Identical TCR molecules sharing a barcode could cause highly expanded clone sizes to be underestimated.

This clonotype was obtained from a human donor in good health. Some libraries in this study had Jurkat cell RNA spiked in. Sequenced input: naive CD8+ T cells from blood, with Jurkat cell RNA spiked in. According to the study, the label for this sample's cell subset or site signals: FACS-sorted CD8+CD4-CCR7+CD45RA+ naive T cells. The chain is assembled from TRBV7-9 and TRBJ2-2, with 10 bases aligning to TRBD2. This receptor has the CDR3 CASSTVALAGSGELFF. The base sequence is TGTGCCAGCAGCACTGTCGCACTAGCGGGATCCGGGGAGCTGTTTTTT.